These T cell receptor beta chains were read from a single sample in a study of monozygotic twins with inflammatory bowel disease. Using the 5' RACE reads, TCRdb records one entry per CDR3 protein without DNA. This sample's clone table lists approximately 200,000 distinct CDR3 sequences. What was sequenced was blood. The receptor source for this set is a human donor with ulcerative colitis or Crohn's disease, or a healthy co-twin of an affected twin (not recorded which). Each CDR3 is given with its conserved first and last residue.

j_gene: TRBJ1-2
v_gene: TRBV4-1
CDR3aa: CASSQAGLKGTGPAEDYGYTF

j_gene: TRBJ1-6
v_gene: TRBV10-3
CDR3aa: CAISESGTQGANSPLHF

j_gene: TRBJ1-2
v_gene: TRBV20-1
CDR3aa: CSAIGSGTFGYTF

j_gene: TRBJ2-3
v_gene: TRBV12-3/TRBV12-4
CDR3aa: CASGRTSGTDTQYF

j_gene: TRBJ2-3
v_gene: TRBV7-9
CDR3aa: CASSYRQGVDTQYF

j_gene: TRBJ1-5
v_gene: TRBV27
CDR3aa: CASSLRGHQPQHF

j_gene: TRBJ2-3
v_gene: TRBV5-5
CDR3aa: CASSLGLAGATDTQYF

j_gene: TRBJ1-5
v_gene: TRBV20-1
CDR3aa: CSAATGGINQPQHF

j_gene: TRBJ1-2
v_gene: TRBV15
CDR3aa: CATSRDSGGYTF

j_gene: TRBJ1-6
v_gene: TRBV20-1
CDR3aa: CSGGTGTNSPLHF

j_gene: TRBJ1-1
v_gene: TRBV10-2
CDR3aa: CASSAVGGRAEAFF

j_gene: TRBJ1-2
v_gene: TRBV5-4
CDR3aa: CASSPQGSAGYTF

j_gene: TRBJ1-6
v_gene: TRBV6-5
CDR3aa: CASSLSVFGPAYNSPLHF

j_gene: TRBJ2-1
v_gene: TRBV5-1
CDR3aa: CASSLAGPSVQFF

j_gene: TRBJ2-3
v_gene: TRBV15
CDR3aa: CATRRDWRGANGDTQYF

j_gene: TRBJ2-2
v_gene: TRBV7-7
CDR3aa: CASSLEDRKTGELFF

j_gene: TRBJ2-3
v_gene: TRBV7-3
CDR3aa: CASSFSNKDTQYF

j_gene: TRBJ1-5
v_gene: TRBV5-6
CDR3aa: CASSSYRTDNQPQHF

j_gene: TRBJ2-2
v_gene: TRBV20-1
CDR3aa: CSASLGNTGELFF

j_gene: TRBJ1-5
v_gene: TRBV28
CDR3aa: CASTRPSNQPQHF

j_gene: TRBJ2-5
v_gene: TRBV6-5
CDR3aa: CASSWEGNQETQYF

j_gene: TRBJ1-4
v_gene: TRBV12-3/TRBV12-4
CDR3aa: CASSSDRLQEKLFF

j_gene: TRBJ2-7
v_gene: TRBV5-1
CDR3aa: CASGLTAAYEQYF

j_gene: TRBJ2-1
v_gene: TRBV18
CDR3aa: CASSPAGQPGNEQFF

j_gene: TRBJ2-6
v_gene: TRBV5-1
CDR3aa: CASSPLSGANVLTF

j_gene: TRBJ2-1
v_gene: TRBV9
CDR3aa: CASSGGGRGNLSYNEQFF

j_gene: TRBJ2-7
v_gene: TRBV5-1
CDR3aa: CASSSITGPYEQYF

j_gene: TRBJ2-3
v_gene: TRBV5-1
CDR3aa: CASYYARGAGTDTQYF

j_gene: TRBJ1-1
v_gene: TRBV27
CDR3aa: CASSSYRVTEAFF

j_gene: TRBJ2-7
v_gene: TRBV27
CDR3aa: CASSPRTGFNIYEQYF

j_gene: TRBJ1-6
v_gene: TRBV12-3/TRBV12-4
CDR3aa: CASSTGGGHNSPLHF

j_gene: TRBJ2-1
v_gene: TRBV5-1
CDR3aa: CASSQGDRSYNEQFF

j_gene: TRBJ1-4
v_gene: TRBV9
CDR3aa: CASSARLTGANEKLFF

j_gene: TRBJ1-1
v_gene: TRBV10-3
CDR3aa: CAISEHRANTEAFF

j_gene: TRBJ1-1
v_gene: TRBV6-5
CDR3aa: CASSYSWVRERGEAFF

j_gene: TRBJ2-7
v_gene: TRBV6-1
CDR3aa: CASSPSGGSSYEQYF

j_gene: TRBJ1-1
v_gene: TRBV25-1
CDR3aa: CASSEYQGAGTEAFF

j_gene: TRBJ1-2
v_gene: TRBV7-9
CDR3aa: CASSFKENGGYTF

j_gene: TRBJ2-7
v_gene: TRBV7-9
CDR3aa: CASSAQQGYEQYF

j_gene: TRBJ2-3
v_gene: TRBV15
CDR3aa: CATSRVGFGDTQYF

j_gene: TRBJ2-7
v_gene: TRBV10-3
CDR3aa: CAISPGGFYEQYF

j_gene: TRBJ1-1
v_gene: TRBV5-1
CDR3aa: CASSLKTDMNTEAFF

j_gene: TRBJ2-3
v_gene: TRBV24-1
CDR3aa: CATSDPGGQFTDTQYF

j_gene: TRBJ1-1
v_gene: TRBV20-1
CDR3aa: CSASRMGTEAFF

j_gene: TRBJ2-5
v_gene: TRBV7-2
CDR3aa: CASSLAGASQETQYF

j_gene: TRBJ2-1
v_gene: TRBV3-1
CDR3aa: CASRPAGGYNEQFF

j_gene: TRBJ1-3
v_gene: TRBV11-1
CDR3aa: CASSLDLGPESPSGNTIYF

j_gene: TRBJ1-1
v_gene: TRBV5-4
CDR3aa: CASSLWAANTEAFF

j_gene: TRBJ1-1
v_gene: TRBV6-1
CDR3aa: CASSEAGTRTNTEAFF

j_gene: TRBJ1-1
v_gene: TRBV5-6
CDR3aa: CASSLWGFTEAFF